This passage covers 28 T cell receptor beta chains from one sample sequenced in a study of T cell changes during pregnancy in multiple sclerosis. Using immunoSEQ multiplex PCR, the repertoire was profiled, and TCRdb retains in-frame clones only, with some absent. The sample records over 35,000 clones, roughly 90% being singletons. The sample was CD8+ T cells from peripheral blood mononuclear cells, taken before pregnancy. These receptors were obtained from a female donor with multiple sclerosis, enrolled in a pregnancy study.

The table lists this clone with a few counts. The chain combines TRBV13 with TRBJ2-1; no clear D. Germline loops: CDR1 PRHDT, CDR2 FYEKMQ (reference sequence). V was cut by 3 bases and J by 4 bases, with 4 bases left in between. The CDR3 loop spans 12 amino acids. This CDR3 is CASSFPYNEQFF. In nucleotides, the CDR3 is TGTGCCAGCAGCTTCCCATACAATGAGCAGTTCTTC.

This chain links TRBV27 with TRBJ1-5, with TRBD1 identical over 7 bases. The germline V gene has CDR1 MNHEY and CDR2 SMNVEV (reference sequence). J lost 4 bases, V lost 4 bases, and 4 bases had no gene match. This CDR3 contains 14 residues. The CDR3 region has the DNA TGTGCCAGCAGTTCGACAGGGTGGAATCAGCCCCAGCATTTT. The encoded protein is CASSSTGWNQPQHF.

The genes are TRBV28 and TRBJ2-1; 11 nucleotides line up with TRBD2. V was clipped by 1 base and J by 9 bases; unmatched bases: 11. This CDR3 has 17 residues. CDR1 is MDHEN, CDR2 SYDVKM, per germline. CDR3 sequence (DNA): TGTGCCAGCAGTTTATTCCTAGCGGGAGGCCTAGGTTCTGAGCAGTTCTTC. Translation gives CASSLFLAGGLGSEQFF.

This clone has only a few counts. The chain joins TRBV28 to TRBJ2-7, with 7 nucleotides matching TRBD2. This CDR3 is built from 15 residues. The J segment lost 0 bases and the V segment lost 1 base, leaving 3 bases of the junction unmatched. In germline, CDR1 is MDHEN, CDR2 SYDVKM. This CDR3 reads CASSLLGGGSYEQYF. The CDR3 nucleotides read TGTGCCAGCAGTTTATTGGGCGGGGGCTCCTACGAGCAGTACTTC.

The chain is built from TRBV27 and TRBJ2-1; 9 nucleotides line up with TRBD1. This CDR3 has 14 residues. Germline CDR1 MNHEY, CDR2 SMNVEV (reference sequence). Germline trimming cut 2 bases from V and 7 bases from J; bases unmatched to any gene: 3. For the CDR3, the DNA is TGTGCCAGCAGTTTAGACAGGGGGTGGAATGAGCAGTTCTTC. Translation: CASSLDRGWNEQFF.

The rearrangement links TRBV2 to TRBJ1-1, with D unresolved. CDR3 length equals 12 residues. Germline V lookup: CDR1 SNHLY, CDR2 FYNNEI. Trimming shortened V by 7 bases and J by 1 base, and 7 bases separated the two germline ends. DNA for the CDR3: TGTGCCAGCATGGGCCAGAACACTGAAGCTTTCTTT. It yields the protein CASMGQNTEAFF.

CDR3 DNA: TGCAGCGTTGAGATCGAGCGGGAGGGCCGCGAGACCCAGTACTTC. Its translation: CSVEIEREGRETQYF. This rearrangement joins TRBV29-1 to TRBJ2-5; 10 nucleotides align to TRBD2. Germline V gene data show CDR1 as SQVTM and CDR2 as ANQGSEA. CDR3 length equals 15 residues. The trim removed 3 bases at V and 5 bases at J, leaving 9 bases unmatched.

The CDR3 reads CASSLALSGGRALEQYF. In DNA form, the CDR3 reads TGTGCCAGCAGCTTAGCCTTGAGTGGCGGGAGGGCTCTCGAGCAGTACTTC. The chain has TRBV7-6 and TRBJ2-7; 9 nucleotides match TRBD2. The length of the CDR3 is 17 residues. V was clipped by 0 bases and J by 6 bases; unmatched bases: 12. In germline, CDR1 is SGHVS, CDR2 FNYEAQ.

This clone was detected a few times. The V gene is TRBV11-2, the J gene TRBJ2-1; 9 positions agree with TRBD2. The CDR3 is 15 amino acids. Losses at the gene ends were 2 bases for V and 8 bases for J; bases not matched to a gene: 7. Germline lookup yields CDR1 SGHAT and CDR2 FQNNGV. The CDR3 DNA follows: TGTGCCAGCAGCTTATCTAGCGGGATGGGATATGAGCAGTTCTTC. It yields the protein CASSLSSGMGYEQFF.

The CDR3 here is CASSTLSSYEQYF. CDR3 nucleotide sequence: TGTGCCAGCAGTACATTAAGCTCCTACGAGCAGTACTTC. This chain connects TRBV6-5 to TRBJ2-7; D is unresolved. Germline V gene data show CDR1 as MNHEY and CDR2 as SVGAGI. The V end was cut by 5 bases, the J end by 0 bases, with 8 bases between. The CDR3 spans 13 residues.

The J gene is TRBJ1-1, the V gene TRBV10-3, with D uncertain. Per the germline V gene, CDR1 is ENHRY and CDR2 is SYGVKD. This CDR3 has 13 amino acids. With 3 bases removed from V and 1 base from J, the gap between germline ends came to 6 bases. CDR3 sequence (DNA): TGTGCCATCAGTGATGTGAGGAACACTGAAGCTTTCTTT. Amino acids: CAISDVRNTEAFF.

A remark on this clone: This CDR3 is also generated by other DNA sequences in the sample. The rearrangement joins TRBV6-5 to TRBJ2-3, with 11 bases lining up with TRBD2. In germline, CDR1 is MNHEY, CDR2 SVGAGI. CDR3 length: 14 residues. After removal of 6 bases from V and 7 bases from J, the junction contained 6 bases not matched to a gene. CDR3 sequence (DNA): TGTGCCAGCAGCCCGGGACTAGCGGTGAATACGCAGTATTTT. Translation: CASSPGLAVNTQYF.

The gene calls are TRBV7-8 and TRBJ1-4, with TRBD1 matching over 7 bases. Trimming took 2 bases from V and 0 from J; bases not matched to a gene: 6. There are 17 residues in the CDR3. In germline, CDR1 is SGHVS, CDR2 FQNEAQ. CDR3 sequence: CASSLQTGWTTNEKLFF. DNA for the CDR3: TGTGCCAGCAGCTTACAGACAGGGTGGACAACTAATGAAAAACTGTTTTTT.

V usage is TRBV18 and J usage is TRBJ1-1, with D hard to call. Germline V gives CDR1 KGHSH, CDR2 LQKENI. The CDR3 has 16 residues. Trimming stripped 3 bases from V and 0 bases from J, with 14 bases between. CDR3 nucleotide sequence: TGTGCCAGCTCACCCGACAACCTATACATGAACACTGAAGCTTTCTTT. This encodes CASSPDNLYMNTEAFF.

The chain joins TRBV2 to TRBJ1-1, with D maybe TRBD1 (5 bases). In germline, CDR1 is SNHLY, CDR2 FYNNEI. This CDR3 has 15 amino acids. Between the trimmed V and J ends, which lost 6 bases and 4 bases, there was a span of 18 bases. This chain's CDR3 is CASSASPGGGTEAFF. The CDR3 region has the DNA TGTGCCAGCAGCGCGTCCCCGGGGGGTGGCACTGAAGCTTTCTTT.

The chain uses TRBV27 and TRBJ1-1; D gene unclear. Looked up from germline, CDR1 is MNHEY and CDR2 is SMNVEV (reference sequence). The V end lost 10 bases, the J end lost 5 bases, and 26 bases lay between the germline ends. The CDR3 contains 16 residues. CDR3 sequence reads: CATTRSNRYGRTEAFF. In DNA form, the CDR3 reads TGTGCCACCACGAGATCAAATCGTTATGGGAGGACTGAAGCTTTCTTT.

This clone was seen just once. The chain has TRBV11-1 and TRBJ2-7; possibly TRBD1 for D (6 bases). V lost 5 bases, J lost 7 bases, and 18 bases lay in between. The CDR3 is 14 residues long. Germline CDR1 and CDR2: SGHAT and FQDESV (reference sequence). CDR3 in amino acids: CASSLQGNSWEQYF. As DNA, the CDR3 is TGTGCCAGCAGCCTTCAGGGGAATTCGTGGGAGCAGTACTTC. The full variable domain, with the rest looked up from reference TRBV11-1 and TRBJ2-7, is EAEVAQSPRYKITEKSQAVAFWCDPISGHATLYWYRQILGQGPELLVQFQDESVVDDSQLPKDRFSAERLKGVDSTLKIQPAELGDSAMYLCASSLQGNSWEQYFGPGTRLTVT.

This clone has just one count. The chain recombines TRBV7-8 with TRBJ2-7; a possible D gene is TRBD1 (5 bases). V was cut by 5 bases and J by 5 bases, with 16 bases left in between. This CDR3 contains 14 residues. Per the germline V gene, CDR1 is SGHVS and CDR2 is FQNEAQ. CDR3 in amino acids: CASSPYRGADEQYF. The CDR3 bases are TGTGCCAGCAGCCCGTACCGTGGGGCGGACGAGCAGTACTTC.

The chain uses TRBV7-2 and TRBJ2-1; a possible D gene is TRBD1 (5 bases). Germline CDR1 SGHTA, CDR2 FQGNSA. The CDR3 contains 14 residues. V was cut by 2 bases and J by 5 bases, with 10 bases left in between. CDR3 residues: CASSLRVGHNEQFF. The DNA for the CDR3 is TGTGCCAGCAGCTTAAGGGTGGGGCACAATGAGCAGTTCTTC. The whole variable domain, remainder taken from reference TRBV7-2 and TRBJ2-1, is GAGVSQSPSNKVTEKGKDVELRCDPISGHTALYWYRQSLGQGLEFLIYFQGNSAPDKSGLPSDRFSAERTGGSVSTLTIQRTQQEDSAVYLCASSLRVGHNEQFFGPGTRLTVL.

The chain carries TRBV21-1 and TRBJ2-5; the DNA was not used to check the table's D call, TRBD1. TRBV21-1 is described as a pseudogene. This CDR3 region has 15 residues. CDR3 residues: CASLYRGLSQETQYF. DNA of the CDR3: TGTGCCAGCCTATACAGGGGCCTCAGCCAAGAGACCCAGTACTTC.

J is TRBJ2-2 and V is TRBV6-5; TRBD2 aligns across 10 bases. The V and J ends lost 4 bases and 6 bases, in that order; junction bases with no gene match: 8. CDR1 and CDR2 (germline): MNHEY, SVGAGI. The CDR3 totals 16 residues. CDR3 in amino acids: CASSSLEREGPGELFF. In DNA form, the CDR3 reads TGTGCCAGCAGTTCGCTTGAGCGGGAGGGCCCCGGGGAGCTGTTTTTT.

The J gene is TRBJ2-7, the V gene TRBV29-1, with 10 nucleotides matching TRBD2. V was pared by 7 bases and J by 1 base, with 4 bases of the junction left unmatched. The germline CDR1 and CDR2 sequences are SQVTM and ANQGSEA. CDR3 length: 13 residues. The DNA of the CDR3 is TGCAGCGGCCAGCGGGAGGGATCCTACGAGCAGTACTTC. This sequence encodes CSGQREGSYEQYF.

This chain uses TRBV27 with TRBJ2-2; D is unclear. The CDR3 consists of 13 residues. The V gene lost 2 bases and the J gene lost 6 bases, with 7 bases spanning the gap. CDR1 MNHEY and CDR2 SMNVEV come from the germline V gene (reference sequence). This chain's CDR3 is CASSLKLAGELFF. CDR3 nucleotides: TGTGCCAGCAGTTTAAAGCTCGCCGGGGAGCTGTTTTTT.

The rearrangement joins TRBV7-8 to TRBJ1-4; D uncertain. The CDR3 totals 14 residues. V was trimmed by 5 bases and J by 0 bases, leaving 7 bases between them. The V gene's germline CDR1 is SGHVS and CDR2 FQNEAQ. Here the CDR3 reads CASSVHATNEKLFF. In DNA form, the CDR3 reads TGTGCCAGCAGCGTACATGCAACTAATGAAAAACTGTTTTTT. Full variable domain (rest looked up from reference TRBV7-8 and TRBJ1-4): GAGVSQSPRYKVAKRGQDVALRCDPISGHVSLFWYQQALGQGPEFLTYFQNEAQLDKSGLPSDRFFAERPEGSVSTLKIQRTQQEDSAVYLCASSVHATNEKLFFGSGTQLSVL.

The chain uses TRBV19 and TRBJ2-1; D perhaps matches TRBD2 (6 bases). With 5 bases removed from V and 4 bases from J, the gap between germline ends came to 12 bases. Germline CDR1 LNHDA, CDR2 SQIVND (reference sequence). The CDR3 totals 14 residues. CDR3: CASSPTSSYNEQFF. In nucleotides, the CDR3 is TGTGCCAGTAGTCCGACTAGTTCATACAATGAGCAGTTCTTC.

The chain uses TRBV2 and TRBJ2-1, with 8 bases aligning to TRBD1. The CDR3 contains 15 residues. The V segment lost 6 bases and the J segment 1 base; nucleotides outside the gene matches: 5. In germline, CDR1 is SNHLY, CDR2 FYNNEI. The DNA of the CDR3 is TGTGCCAGCAGGTATACAGGGGGGTCCTACAATGAGCAGTTCTTC. This encodes CASRYTGGSYNEQFF.

The V and J genes are TRBV27 and TRBJ1-2, with 8 bases that match TRBD1. The CDR3 is 13 residues long. Germline loops: CDR1 MNHEY, CDR2 SMNVEV (reference sequence). Germline trimming cut 3 bases from V and 4 bases from J; bases unmatched to any gene: 1. The CDR3 spells CASSFGQGYGYTF. DNA of the CDR3: TGTGCCAGCAGTTTCGGACAGGGCTATGGCTACACCTTC.

This clone was seen just once. This rearrangement joins TRBV5-5 to TRBJ2-1; D unresolved. V gave up 5 bases and J gave up 10 bases, with 13 bases separating them. Germline V gene data show CDR1 as SGHKS and CDR2 as YYEKEE (reference sequence). The CDR3 runs to 12 residues. The CDR3 reads CASRLVVQEQFF. Written as DNA, the CDR3 is TGTGCCAGCAGGCTGGTAGTCCAAGAGCAGTTCTTC.